This is a list of T cell receptor beta chains from one sample in a study of Ad26.COV2.S vaccination and SARS-CoV-2 variants. TCRdb's table, derived via immunoSEQ multiplex PCR, lists solely in-frame clones and lacks some. The sample has roughly 700,000 clones, 80% to 90% seen once; the top ten hold about 1.5%. The material was peripheral blood, obtained in a trial of Ad26.COV2.S vaccine versus placebo. The receptors originated from a person between 18 and 59 years old who received the Ad26.COV2.S COVID-19 vaccine or a placebo. The CDR3 runs from the conserved cysteine through the conserved F or W. Fields, in order: V gene, D gene, clone size, J gene, CDR3 protein, CDR3 DNA. D genes are given only for firm matches. Clone size is stated in some rows and not others, as once, few, many or a class when expanded.

V gene: TRBV30
D gene: TRBD1
clone size: .
J gene: TRBJ2-7
CDR3 protein: CAWSHKLGTGLRYEQYF
CDR3 DNA: TGTGCCTGGAGCCACAAACTTGGGACAGGGCTACGTTACGAGCAGTACTTC

V gene: TRBV2
D gene: .
clone size: .
J gene: TRBJ2-4
CDR3 protein: CASSAGVKNIQYF
CDR3 DNA: TGTGCCAGCAGTGCAGGGGTCAAAAACATTCAGTACTTC

V gene: TRBV7-2
D gene: TRBD1
clone size: .
J gene: TRBJ1-1
CDR3 protein: CASSFRGLRDTEAFF
CDR3 DNA: TGTGCCAGCAGCTTCAGGGGGCTTAGGGACACTGAAGCTTTCTTT

V gene: TRBV24-1
D gene: .
clone size: .
J gene: TRBJ2-2
CDR3 protein: CATSEGTGELFF
CDR3 DNA: TGTGCCACCAGTGAGGGCACCGGGGAGCTGTTTTTT

V gene: TRBV7-8
D gene: .
clone size: .
J gene: TRBJ1-3
CDR3 protein: CASSPDGISGNTIYF
CDR3 DNA: TGTGCCAGCAGCCCGGACGGTATCTCTGGAAACACCATATATTTT

V gene: TRBV4-3
D gene: .
clone size: .
J gene: TRBJ2-5
CDR3 protein: CASSQGGDRFQETQYF
CDR3 DNA: TGCGCCAGCAGCCAAGGAGGTGACAGGTTTCAAGAGACCCAGTACTTC

V gene: TRBV7-6
D gene: .
clone size: once
J gene: TRBJ1-1
CDR3 protein: CASSRQQGTEAFF
CDR3 DNA: TGTGCCAGCAGCCGTCAACAGGGCACTGAAGCTTTCTTT

V gene: TRBV6-5
D gene: TRBD1
clone size: .
J gene: TRBJ2-5
CDR3 protein: CASSPRQGSGTQYF
CDR3 DNA: TGTGCCAGCAGCCCCCGACAGGGGAGTGGGACCCAGTACTTC

V gene: TRBV19
D gene: .
clone size: .
J gene: TRBJ2-1
CDR3 protein: CASSSDYNEQFF
CDR3 DNA: TGTGCCAGTAGTTCGGACTACAATGAGCAGTTCTTC

V gene: TRBV10-3
D gene: .
clone size: once
J gene: TRBJ1-1
CDR3 protein: CAISELGQGRNTEAFF
CDR3 DNA: TGTGCCATCAGTGAATTAGGGCAGGGCAGAAACACTGAAGCTTTCTTT

V gene: TRBV7-9
D gene: TRBD2
clone size: .
J gene: TRBJ2-1
CDR3 protein: CASSLIAGVVNEQFF
CDR3 DNA: TGTGCCAGCAGCTTAATAGCGGGAGTGGTTAATGAGCAGTTCTTC

V gene: TRBV29-1
D gene: .
clone size: once
J gene: TRBJ1-1
CDR3 protein: CSVDLGTGEAFF
CDR3 DNA: TGCAGCGTTGATTTGGGAACAGGTGAAGCTTTCTTT

V gene: TRBV7-9
D gene: TRBD2
clone size: .
J gene: TRBJ2-1
CDR3 protein: CASSLRAGVTSYNEQFF
CDR3 DNA: TGTGCCAGCAGCTTACGAGCGGGAGTGACCTCCTACAATGAGCAGTTCTTC

V gene: TRBV6-5
D gene: .
clone size: once
J gene: TRBJ1-1
CDR3 protein: CASTQGSEAFF
CDR3 DNA: TGTGCCAGCACCCAGGGATCTGAAGCTTTCTTT

V gene: TRBV4-2
D gene: .
clone size: .
J gene: TRBJ2-2
CDR3 protein: CASSQGKNTGELFF
CDR3 DNA: TGTGCCAGCAGCCAGGGCAAGAACACCGGGGAGCTGTTTTTT

V gene: TRBV7-9
D gene: .
clone size: .
J gene: TRBJ2-4
CDR3 protein: CASSLAGTRAKNIQYF
CDR3 DNA: TGTGCCAGCAGCTTAGCGGGGACAAGAGCCAAAAACATTCAGTACTTC

V gene: TRBV5-1
D gene: .
clone size: .
J gene: TRBJ2-5
CDR3 protein: CASSFSGVWGETQYF
CDR3 DNA: TGCGCCAGCAGCTTCTCAGGGGTGTGGGGAGAGACCCAGTACTTC

V gene: TRBV5-1
D gene: .
clone size: .
J gene: TRBJ2-3
CDR3 protein: CASSWGPSGTDTQYF
CDR3 DNA: TGCGCCAGCAGCTGGGGACCGAGTGGAACAGATACGCAGTATTTT

V gene: TRBV5-1
D gene: TRBD1
clone size: once
J gene: TRBJ1-2
CDR3 protein: CASSLVLDRGYGYTF
CDR3 DNA: TGCGCCAGCAGCTTGGTCCTAGACAGGGGCTATGGCTACACCTTC

V gene: TRBV18
D gene: .
clone size: .
J gene: TRBJ2-7
CDR3 protein: CASSPDVAQYF
CDR3 DNA: TGTGCCAGCTCACCAGATGTTGCGCAGTACTTC

V gene: TRBV6-6
D gene: TRBD2
clone size: .
J gene: TRBJ2-1
CDR3 protein: CASSPLAGSDEQFF
CDR3 DNA: TGTGCCAGCAGTCCACTAGCGGGGTCGGATGAGCAGTTCTTC

V gene: TRBV4-2
D gene: .
clone size: .
J gene: TRBJ2-3
CDR3 protein: CASSQVQGYGTDTQYF
CDR3 DNA: TGTGCCAGCAGCCAAGTCCAGGGGTACGGCACAGATACGCAGTATTTT

V gene: TRBV11-3
D gene: TRBD1
clone size: .
J gene: TRBJ2-7
CDR3 protein: CASSFGTGTTYEQYF
CDR3 DNA: TGTGCCAGCAGCTTTGGGACAGGGACAACCTACGAGCAGTACTTC

V gene: TRBV18
D gene: .
clone size: .
J gene: TRBJ2-7
CDR3 protein: CASSLGGDEQYF
CDR3 DNA: TGTGCCAGCTCACTCGGGGGCGACGAGCAGTACTTC

V gene: TRBV7-9
D gene: TRBD1
clone size: .
J gene: TRBJ2-7
CDR3 protein: CASSLGDSLYEQYF
CDR3 DNA: TGTGCCAGCAGCTTAGGGGACAGTCTATACGAGCAGTACTTC

V gene: TRBV3-1/TRBV3-2
D gene: .
clone size: .
J gene: TRBJ1-2
CDR3 protein: CASLQGPTNYGYTF
CDR3 DNA: TGTGCCAGCCTTCAGGGGCCTACTAACTATGGCTACACCTTC

V gene: TRBV12-5
D gene: .
clone size: .
J gene: TRBJ2-2
CDR3 protein: CASGLGGGTGELFF
CDR3 DNA: TGTGCTAGTGGTTTGGGAGGTGGAACCGGGGAGCTGTTTTTT

V gene: TRBV19
D gene: .
clone size: .
J gene: TRBJ2-7
CDR3 protein: CATRRAPSSYEQYF
CDR3 DNA: TGTGCCACCCGGAGGGCGCCTAGCTCCTACGAGCAGTACTTC

V gene: TRBV6-5
D gene: TRBD1
clone size: .
J gene: TRBJ2-7
CDR3 protein: CASRRTGSVEQYF
CDR3 DNA: TGTGCCAGCCGCCGGACAGGGTCCGTCGAGCAGTACTTC

V gene: TRBV7-2
D gene: TRBD2
clone size: .
J gene: TRBJ2-5
CDR3 protein: CASSPWTSQEETQYF
CDR3 DNA: TGTGCCAGCAGCCCCTGGACTAGTCAGGAAGAGACCCAGTACTTC

V gene: TRBV18
D gene: .
clone size: .
J gene: TRBJ1-1
CDR3 protein: CASSPRGDTEAFF
CDR3 DNA: TGTGCCAGCTCACCCCGGGGGGATACTGAAGCTTTCTTT

V gene: TRBV6-5
D gene: .
clone size: .
J gene: TRBJ1-1
CDR3 protein: CASNRGSGSTEAFF
CDR3 DNA: TGTGCCAGCAATCGAGGGAGTGGGAGCACTGAAGCTTTCTTT

V gene: TRBV10-1
D gene: .
clone size: .
J gene: TRBJ2-7
CDR3 protein: CASRLPGLLLYEQYF
CDR3 DNA: TGCGCCAGCAGGTTACCGGGACTCCTGCTATACGAGCAGTACTTC

V gene: TRBV7-9
D gene: .
clone size: once
J gene: TRBJ2-1
CDR3 protein: CASSTSPGDEQFF
CDR3 DNA: TGTGCCAGCAGCACCAGTCCGGGAGATGAGCAGTTCTTC

V gene: TRBV7-2
D gene: TRBD2
clone size: .
J gene: TRBJ2-2
CDR3 protein: CASSLDKASGRAGELFF
CDR3 DNA: TGTGCCAGCAGCTTAGATAAAGCTAGCGGGAGGGCCGGGGAGCTGTTTTTT

V gene: TRBV10-1
D gene: .
clone size: .
J gene: TRBJ2-3
CDR3 protein: CASNGAGHPSTDTQYF
CDR3 DNA: TGCGCCTCCAACGGCGCGGGCCACCCTAGCACAGATACGCAGTATTTT

V gene: TRBV19
D gene: TRBD1
clone size: .
J gene: TRBJ2-6
CDR3 protein: CASSSPGTGPSGANVLTF
CDR3 DNA: TGTGCCAGTAGTTCCCCTGGGACAGGGCCGTCTGGGGCCAACGTCCTGACTTTC

V gene: TRBV30
D gene: TRBD1
clone size: .
J gene: TRBJ2-1
CDR3 protein: CAWSQQGNEQFF
CDR3 DNA: TGTGCCTGGAGCCAACAGGGGAATGAGCAGTTCTTC

V gene: TRBV4-3
D gene: .
clone size: .
J gene: TRBJ1-3
CDR3 protein: CASSQGQGRGNTIYF
CDR3 DNA: TGCGCCAGCAGCCAAGGGCAGGGAAGGGGAAACACCATATATTTT

V gene: TRBV7-8
D gene: .
clone size: .
J gene: TRBJ2-7
CDR3 protein: CASSLPYAYEQYF
CDR3 DNA: TGTGCCAGCAGCTTACCGTATGCCTACGAGCAGTACTTC

V gene: TRBV7-2
D gene: TRBD1
clone size: once
J gene: TRBJ1-2
CDR3 protein: CASSPRDRGAGYTF
CDR3 DNA: TGTGCCAGCAGCCCCCGGGACAGGGGTGCGGGCTACACCTTC

V gene: TRBV3-1/TRBV3-2
D gene: TRBD1
clone size: .
J gene: TRBJ2-2
CDR3 protein: CASSPWTGGTGELFF
CDR3 DNA: TGTGCCAGCAGCCCCTGGACAGGGGGCACCGGGGAGCTGTTTTTT

V gene: TRBV4-2
D gene: TRBD2
clone size: .
J gene: TRBJ2-7
CDR3 protein: CASSQEGGLAGGPYEQYF
CDR3 DNA: TGTGCCAGCAGCCAAGAAGGGGGACTAGCGGGAGGGCCCTACGAGCAGTACTTC

V gene: TRBV24-1
D gene: .
clone size: .
J gene: TRBJ2-7
CDR3 protein: CATSDPSGLPYEQYF
CDR3 DNA: TGTGCCACCAGTGACCCGTCCGGGCTGCCCTACGAGCAGTACTTC

V gene: TRBV29-1
D gene: .
clone size: .
J gene: TRBJ1-1
CDR3 protein: CSVAGSRRSNTEAFF
CDR3 DNA: TGCAGCGTGGCGGGAAGCCGAAGGTCGAACACTGAAGCTTTCTTT

V gene: TRBV30
D gene: .
clone size: few
J gene: TRBJ2-7
CDR3 protein: CAWSRAGHEQYF
CDR3 DNA: TGTGCCTGGAGTCGGGCAGGGCACGAGCAGTACTTC

V gene: TRBV19
D gene: TRBD1
clone size: .
J gene: TRBJ1-6
CDR3 protein: CASSIQYGQGDSPLHF
CDR3 DNA: TGTGCCAGTAGTATACAATACGGACAGGGGGATTCACCCCTCCACTTT

V gene: TRBV3-1/TRBV3-2
D gene: TRBD2
clone size: .
J gene: TRBJ2-1
CDR3 protein: CASSLGVAGANEQFF
CDR3 DNA: TGTGCCAGCAGTCTGGGGGTAGCGGGGGCCAATGAGCAGTTCTTC

V gene: TRBV12-3/TRBV12-4
D gene: .
clone size: .
J gene: TRBJ1-1
CDR3 protein: CASTYLGGAEAFF
CDR3 DNA: TGTGCCAGCACTTACCTGGGGGGAGCTGAAGCTTTCTTT

V gene: TRBV10-3
D gene: .
clone size: .
J gene: TRBJ1-2
CDR3 protein: CAISEREGWDGYTF
CDR3 DNA: TGTGCCATCAGTGAGCGAGAAGGGTGGGATGGCTACACCTTC

V gene: TRBV9
D gene: .
clone size: .
J gene: TRBJ1-1
CDR3 protein: CASSHIEEYAEAFF
CDR3 DNA: TGTGCCAGCAGCCACATCGAGGAGTACGCGGAAGCTTTCTTT

V gene: TRBV9
D gene: TRBD2
clone size: .
J gene: TRBJ2-7
CDR3 protein: CASSPRTSGSIEQYF
CDR3 DNA: TGTGCCAGCAGCCCCCGGACTAGCGGGAGTATCGAGCAGTACTTC

V gene: TRBV6-1
D gene: TRBD1
clone size: many
J gene: TRBJ2-7
CDR3 protein: CASSEEGTGPYEQYF
CDR3 DNA: TGTGCCAGCAGTGAAGAGGGGACAGGGCCCTACGAGCAGTACTTC

V gene: TRBV12-3/TRBV12-4
D gene: TRBD2
clone size: .
J gene: TRBJ2-1
CDR3 protein: CASSRTSGNEQFF
CDR3 DNA: TGTGCCAGCAGCCGCACTAGCGGAAATGAGCAGTTCTTC

V gene: TRBV15
D gene: TRBD1
clone size: once
J gene: TRBJ1-2
CDR3 protein: CATSSDRAPSYGYTF
CDR3 DNA: TGTGCCACCAGCAGTGACAGGGCGCCTAGCTATGGCTACACCTTC